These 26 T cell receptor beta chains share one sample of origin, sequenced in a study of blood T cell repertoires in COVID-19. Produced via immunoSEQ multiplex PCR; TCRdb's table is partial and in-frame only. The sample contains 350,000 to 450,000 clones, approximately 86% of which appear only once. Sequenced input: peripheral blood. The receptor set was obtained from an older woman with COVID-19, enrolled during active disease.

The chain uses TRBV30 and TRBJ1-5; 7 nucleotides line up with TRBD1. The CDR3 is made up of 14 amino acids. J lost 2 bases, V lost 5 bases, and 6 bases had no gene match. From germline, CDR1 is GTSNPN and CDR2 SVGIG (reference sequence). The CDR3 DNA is TGTGCCTGGGCCTACAGGGGTGGCAATCAGCCCCAGCATTTT. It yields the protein CAWAYRGGNQPQHF.

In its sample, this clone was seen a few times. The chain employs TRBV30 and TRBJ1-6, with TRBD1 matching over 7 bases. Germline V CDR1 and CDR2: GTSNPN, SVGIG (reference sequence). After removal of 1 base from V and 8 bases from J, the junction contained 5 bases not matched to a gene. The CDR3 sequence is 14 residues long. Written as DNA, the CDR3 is TGTGCCTGGAGTGGGGCAGGGGGATATTCACCCCTCCACTTT. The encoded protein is CAWSGAGGYSPLHF.

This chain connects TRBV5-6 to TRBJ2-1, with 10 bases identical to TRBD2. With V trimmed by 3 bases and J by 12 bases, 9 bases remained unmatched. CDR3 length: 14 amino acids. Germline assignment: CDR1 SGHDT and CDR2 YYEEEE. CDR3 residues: CASSSTSGDNGQFF. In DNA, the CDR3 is TGTGCCAGCAGCTCTACTAGCGGGGACAACGGGCAGTTCTTC.

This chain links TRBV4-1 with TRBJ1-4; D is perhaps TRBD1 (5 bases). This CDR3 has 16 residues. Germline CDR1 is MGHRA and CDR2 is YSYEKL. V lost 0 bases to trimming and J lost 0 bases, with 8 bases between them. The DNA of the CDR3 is TGCGCCAGCAGCCAAGAGCCCAGGGCAACTAATGAAAAACTGTTTTTT. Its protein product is CASSQEPRATNEKLFF.

CDR3 residues: CASSETGANQPQHF. Written as DNA, the CDR3 is TGTGCCAGCAGTGAAACAGGGGCCAATCAGCCCCAGCATTTT. This chain uses TRBV2 with TRBJ1-5; 7 nucleotides line up with TRBD1. V lost 2 bases to trimming and J lost 3 bases; unmatched junction nucleotides: 1. The CDR3 extends over 14 amino acids. The germline V gene encodes CDR1 SNHLY and CDR2 FYNNEI.

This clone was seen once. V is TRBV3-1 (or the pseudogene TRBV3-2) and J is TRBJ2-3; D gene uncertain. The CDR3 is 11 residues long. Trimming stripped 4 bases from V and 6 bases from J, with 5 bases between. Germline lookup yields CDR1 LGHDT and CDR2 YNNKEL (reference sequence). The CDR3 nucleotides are TGTGCCAGCAGCCGACTTGATACGCAGTATTTT. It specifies CASSRLDTQYF.

This CDR3 is CASSLQPGRDEQYF. The CDR3 region has the DNA TGTGCCAGTAGTCTCCAGCCAGGGAGGGACGAGCAGTACTTC. The chain carries TRBV19 and TRBJ2-7; TRBD2 matches at 7 bases. Per the germline V gene, CDR1 is LNHDA and CDR2 is SQIVND (reference sequence). With V trimmed by 5 bases and J by 5 bases, 9 bases remained unmatched. CDR3 size: 14 residues. Variable domain in full (rest from reference TRBV19 and TRBJ2-7): DGGITQSPKYLFRKEGQNVTLSCEQNLNHDAMYWYRQDPGQGLRLIYYSQIVNDFQKGDIAEGYSVSREKKESFPLTVTSAQKNPTAFYLCASSLQPGRDEQYFGPGTRLTVT.

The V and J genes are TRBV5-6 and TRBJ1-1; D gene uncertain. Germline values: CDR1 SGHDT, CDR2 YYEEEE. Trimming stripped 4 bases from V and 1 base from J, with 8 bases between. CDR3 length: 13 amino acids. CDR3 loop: CASSTHKNTEAFF. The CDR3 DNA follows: TGTGCCAGCAGCACCCACAAGAACACTGAAGCTTTCTTT.

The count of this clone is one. The CDR3 nucleotides read TGTGCCAGCAGCCTGCAGGGACTGCGGGCCATTTACGAGCAGTACTTC. It encodes CASSLQGLRAIYEQYF. This chain uses TRBV5-6 with TRBJ2-7, with a possible D match to TRBD2 (6 bases). The germline CDR1 and CDR2 sequences are SGHDT and YYEEEE. This CDR3 comprises 16 residues. Between the trimmed V and J ends, which lost 4 bases and 4 bases, there was a span of 21 bases.

CDR3 DNA sequence: TGTGCCACCAGTGATTTGGGCCGCAATCAGCCCCAGCATTTT. Its protein product is CATSDLGRNQPQHF. The chain uses TRBV24-1 and TRBJ1-5, with D uncertain. Germline lookup yields CDR1 KGHDR and CDR2 SFDVKD. V lost 0 bases, J lost 2 bases, and 4 bases lay in between. The CDR3 is 14 amino acids.

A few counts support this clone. The CDR3: CASGATGQQNTEAFF. CDR3 DNA sequence: TGTGCCAGCGGCGCGACGGGACAACAGAACACTGAAGCTTTCTTT. This rearrangement joins TRBV6-5 to TRBJ1-1, with D tentatively TRBD1 (6 bases). The CDR3 contains 15 residues. Germline assignment: CDR1 MNHEY and CDR2 SVGAGI. Trimming stripped 8 bases from V and 1 base from J, with 17 bases between.

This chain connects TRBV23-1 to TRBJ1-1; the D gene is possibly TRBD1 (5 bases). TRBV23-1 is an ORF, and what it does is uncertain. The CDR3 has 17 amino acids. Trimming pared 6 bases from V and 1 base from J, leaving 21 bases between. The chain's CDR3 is CASSPRGTALQNTEAFF. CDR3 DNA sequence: TGCGCCAGCAGCCCCCGGGGGACCGCCCTCCAGAACACTGAAGCTTTCTTT.

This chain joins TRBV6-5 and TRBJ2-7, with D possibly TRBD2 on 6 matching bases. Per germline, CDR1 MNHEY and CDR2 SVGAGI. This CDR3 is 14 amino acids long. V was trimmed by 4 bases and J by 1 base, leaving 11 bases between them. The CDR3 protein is CASSFGGLSYEQYF. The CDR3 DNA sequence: TGTGCCAGCAGTTTCGGGGGTTTATCCTACGAGCAGTACTTC.

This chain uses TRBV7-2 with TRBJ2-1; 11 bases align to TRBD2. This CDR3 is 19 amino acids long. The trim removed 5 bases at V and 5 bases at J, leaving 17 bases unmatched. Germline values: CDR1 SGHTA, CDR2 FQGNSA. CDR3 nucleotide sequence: TGTGCCAGCAGCCCCCTGGACGTATTAGCGGGGGGGCTCCACAATGAGCAGTTCTTC. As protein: CASSPLDVLAGGLHNEQFF.

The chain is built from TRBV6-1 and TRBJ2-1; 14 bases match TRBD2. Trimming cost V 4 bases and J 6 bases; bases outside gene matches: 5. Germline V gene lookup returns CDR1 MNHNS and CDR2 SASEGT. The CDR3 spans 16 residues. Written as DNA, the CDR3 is TGTGCCAGCAGTGGACGAGGGACTAGCGGGGGCAATGAGCAGTTCTTC. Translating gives CASSGRGTSGGNEQFF.

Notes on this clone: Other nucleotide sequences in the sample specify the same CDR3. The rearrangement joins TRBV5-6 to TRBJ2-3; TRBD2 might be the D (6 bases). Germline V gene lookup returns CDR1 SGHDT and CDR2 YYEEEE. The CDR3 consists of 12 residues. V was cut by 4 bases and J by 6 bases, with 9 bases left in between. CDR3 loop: CASSPGGDTQYF. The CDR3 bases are TGTGCCAGCAGCCCCGGGGGTGATACGCAGTATTTT.

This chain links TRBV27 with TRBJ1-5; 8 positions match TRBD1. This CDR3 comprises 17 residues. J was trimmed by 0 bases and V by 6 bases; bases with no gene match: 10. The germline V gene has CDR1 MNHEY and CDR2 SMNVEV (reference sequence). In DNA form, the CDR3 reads TGTGCCAGCAGCTCTATCACAGGGGGTTATAGCAATCAGCCCCAGCATTTT. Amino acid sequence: CASSSITGGYSNQPQHF.

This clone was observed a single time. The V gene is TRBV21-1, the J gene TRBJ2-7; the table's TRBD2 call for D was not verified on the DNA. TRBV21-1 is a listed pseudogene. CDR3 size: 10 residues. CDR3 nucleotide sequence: TGTGCCAGCGAGGCTAAGGAGCAGTACTTC. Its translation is CASEAKEQYF.

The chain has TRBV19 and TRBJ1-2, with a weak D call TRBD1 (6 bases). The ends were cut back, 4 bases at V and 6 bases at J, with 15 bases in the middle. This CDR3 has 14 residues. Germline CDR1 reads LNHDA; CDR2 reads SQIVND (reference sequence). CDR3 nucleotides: TGTGCCAGTAGTACTTACGAAGGGGGACATGGCTACACCTTC. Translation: CASSTYEGGHGYTF.

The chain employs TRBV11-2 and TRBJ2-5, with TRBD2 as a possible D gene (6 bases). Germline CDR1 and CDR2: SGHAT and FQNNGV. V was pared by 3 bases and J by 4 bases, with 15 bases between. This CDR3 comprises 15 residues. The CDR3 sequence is CASSLDYDTVETQYF. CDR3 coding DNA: TGTGCCAGCAGCTTGGACTATGATACCGTAGAGACCCAGTACTTC.

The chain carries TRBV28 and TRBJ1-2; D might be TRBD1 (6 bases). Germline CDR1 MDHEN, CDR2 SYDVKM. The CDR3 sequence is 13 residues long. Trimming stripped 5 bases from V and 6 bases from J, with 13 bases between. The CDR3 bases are TGTGCCAGCAGTAGACAGGAGACAGATGGCTACACCTTC. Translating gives CASSRQETDGYTF.

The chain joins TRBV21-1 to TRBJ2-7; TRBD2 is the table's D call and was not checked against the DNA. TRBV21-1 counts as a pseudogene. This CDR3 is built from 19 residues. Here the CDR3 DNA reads TGTGCCAGCTGTCAGCTAGAGGTGGCTAGCGGGTGTCTCCACTACGAGCAGTACTTC. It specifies CASCQLEVASGCLHYEQYF.

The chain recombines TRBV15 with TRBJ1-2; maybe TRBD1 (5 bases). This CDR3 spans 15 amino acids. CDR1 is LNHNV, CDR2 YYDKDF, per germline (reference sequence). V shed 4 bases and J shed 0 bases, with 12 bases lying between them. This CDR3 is CATSIDRTPNYGYTF. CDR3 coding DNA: TGTGCCACCAGCATTGACAGAACACCTAACTATGGCTACACCTTC.

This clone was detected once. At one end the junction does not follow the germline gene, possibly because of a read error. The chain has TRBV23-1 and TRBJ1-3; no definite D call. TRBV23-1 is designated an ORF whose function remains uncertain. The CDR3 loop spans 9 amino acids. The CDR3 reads CASSHVGSF. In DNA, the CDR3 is TGCGCCAGCAGTCACGTCGGGAGTTTT.

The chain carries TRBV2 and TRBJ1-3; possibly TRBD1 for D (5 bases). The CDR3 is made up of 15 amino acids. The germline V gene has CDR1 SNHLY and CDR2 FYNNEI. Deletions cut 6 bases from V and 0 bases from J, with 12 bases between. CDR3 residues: CASRGEAGSGNTIYF. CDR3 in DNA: TGTGCCAGCAGGGGGGAGGCTGGCTCTGGAAACACCATATATTTT.

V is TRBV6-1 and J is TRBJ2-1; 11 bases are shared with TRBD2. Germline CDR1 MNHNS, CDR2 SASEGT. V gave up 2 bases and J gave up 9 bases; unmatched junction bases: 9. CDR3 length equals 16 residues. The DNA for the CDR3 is TGTGCCAGCAGTGAAAGTGTAGCGGGGGGGCTGGGTGAGCAGTTCTTC. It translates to CASSESVAGGLGEQFF.